This TCR beta chain originates from a study of cytomegalovirus exposure and HLA in healthy donors. Researchers ran the PCR with 60 Vbeta and 13 Jbeta primers. Produced via immunoSEQ multiplex PCR; TCRdb's table is partial and in-frame only. The sample has under 55,000 clones; 72% are singletons. The V and J ends lost 1 base and 5 bases, in that order; junction bases with no gene match: 0. Germline V gives CDR1 SGHDT, CDR2 YYEEEE. The CDR3 is made up of 14 amino acids. The receptor's source is a woman aged 45-65 years in good health and CMV-seronegative. The specimen was PBMCs. The rearrangement joins TRBV5-6 to TRBJ1-6; 7 bases match TRBD1. CDR3 sequence (DNA): TGTGCCAGCAGCTTGACAGGGGATAATTCACCCCTCCACTTT. Translated, it gives CASSLTGDNSPLHF. The full variable domain, completed using reference TRBV5-6 and TRBJ1-6, is DAGVTQSPTHLIKTRGQQVTLRCSPKSGHDTVSWYQQALGQGPQFIFQYYEEEERQRGNFPDRFSGHQFPNYSSELNVNALLLGDSALYLCASSLTGDNSPLHFGNGTRLTVT.